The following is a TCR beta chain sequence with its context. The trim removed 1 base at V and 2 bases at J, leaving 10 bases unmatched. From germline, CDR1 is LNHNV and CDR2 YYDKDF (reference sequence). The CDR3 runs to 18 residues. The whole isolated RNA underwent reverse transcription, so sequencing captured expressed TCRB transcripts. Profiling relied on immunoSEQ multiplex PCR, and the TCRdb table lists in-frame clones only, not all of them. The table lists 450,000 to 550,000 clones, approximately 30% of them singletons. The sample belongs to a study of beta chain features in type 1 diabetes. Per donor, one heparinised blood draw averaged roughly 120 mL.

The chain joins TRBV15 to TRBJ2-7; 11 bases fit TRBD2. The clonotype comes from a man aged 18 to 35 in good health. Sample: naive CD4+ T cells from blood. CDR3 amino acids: CATSRGLAGGRWTYEQYF. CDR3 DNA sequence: TGTGCCACCAGCAGAGGGCTAGCGGGAGGAAGATGGACCTACGAGCAGTACTTC.